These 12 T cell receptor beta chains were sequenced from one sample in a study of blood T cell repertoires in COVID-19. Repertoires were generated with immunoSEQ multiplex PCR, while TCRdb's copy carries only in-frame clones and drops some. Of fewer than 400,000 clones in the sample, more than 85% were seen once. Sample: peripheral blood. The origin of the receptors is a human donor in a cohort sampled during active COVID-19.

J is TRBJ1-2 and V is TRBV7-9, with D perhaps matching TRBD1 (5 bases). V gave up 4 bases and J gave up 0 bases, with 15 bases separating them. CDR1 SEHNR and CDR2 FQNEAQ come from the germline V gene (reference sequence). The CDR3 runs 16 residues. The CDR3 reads CASSSRKSTANYGYTF. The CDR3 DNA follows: TGTGCCAGCAGCTCCCGTAAGTCGACAGCTAACTATGGCTACACCTTC.

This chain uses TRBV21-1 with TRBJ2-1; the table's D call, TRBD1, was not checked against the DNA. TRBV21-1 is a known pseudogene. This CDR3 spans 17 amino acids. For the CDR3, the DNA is TGTGCCAGCAGCAAAGGGTTTACGGGACAGGGTATAGGTGAGCAGTTCTTC. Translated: CASSKGFTGQGIGEQFF.

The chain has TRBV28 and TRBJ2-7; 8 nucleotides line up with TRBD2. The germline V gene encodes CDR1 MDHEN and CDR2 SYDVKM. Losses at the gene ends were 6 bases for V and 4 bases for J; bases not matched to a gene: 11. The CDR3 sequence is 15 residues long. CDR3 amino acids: CASSPTGTSLYEQYF. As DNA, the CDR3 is TGTGCCAGCAGCCCAACCGGGACTAGTCTTTACGAGCAGTACTTC. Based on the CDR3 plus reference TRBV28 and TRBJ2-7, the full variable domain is DVKVTQSSRYLVKRTGEKVFLECVQDMDHENMFWYRQDPGLGLRLIYFSYDVKMKEKGDIPEGYSVSREKKERFSLILESASTNQTSMYLCASSPTGTSLYEQYFGPGTRLTVT.

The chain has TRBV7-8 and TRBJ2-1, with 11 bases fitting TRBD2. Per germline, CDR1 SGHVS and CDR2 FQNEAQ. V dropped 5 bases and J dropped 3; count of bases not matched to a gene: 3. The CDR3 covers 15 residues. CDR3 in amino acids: CASSPGLAGYNEQFF. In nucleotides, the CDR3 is TGTGCCAGCAGCCCCGGACTAGCGGGCTACAATGAGCAGTTCTTC. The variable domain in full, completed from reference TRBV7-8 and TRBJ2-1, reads GAGVSQSPRYKVAKRGQDVALRCDPISGHVSLFWYQQALGQGPEFLTYFQNEAQLDKSGLPSDRFFAERPEGSVSTLKIQRTQQEDSAVYLCASSPGLAGYNEQFFGPGTRLTVL.

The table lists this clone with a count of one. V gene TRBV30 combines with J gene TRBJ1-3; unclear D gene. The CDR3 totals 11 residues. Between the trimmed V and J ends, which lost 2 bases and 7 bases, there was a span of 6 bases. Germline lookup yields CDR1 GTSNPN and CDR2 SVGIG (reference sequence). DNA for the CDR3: TGTGCCTGGAGTTCTCCCAACACCATATATTTT. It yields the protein CAWSSPNTIYF.

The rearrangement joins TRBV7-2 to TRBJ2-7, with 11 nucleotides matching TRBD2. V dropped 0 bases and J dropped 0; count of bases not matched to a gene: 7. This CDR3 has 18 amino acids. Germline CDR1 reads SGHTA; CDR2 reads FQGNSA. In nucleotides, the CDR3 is TGTGCCAGCAGCTTAGCGACTAGCGGGGATACTATCTCCTACGAGCAGTACTTC. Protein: CASSLATSGDTISYEQYF.

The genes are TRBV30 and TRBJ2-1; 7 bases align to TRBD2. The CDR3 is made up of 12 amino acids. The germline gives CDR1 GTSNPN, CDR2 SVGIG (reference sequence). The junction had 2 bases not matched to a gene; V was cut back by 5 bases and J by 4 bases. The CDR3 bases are TGTGCCTGGGGGGACTATTACAATGAGCAGTTCTTC. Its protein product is CAWGDYYNEQFF.

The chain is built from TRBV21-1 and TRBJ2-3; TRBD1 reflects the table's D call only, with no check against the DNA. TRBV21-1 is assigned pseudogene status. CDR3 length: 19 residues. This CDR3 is CASSPRTETRGIGKDTQYF. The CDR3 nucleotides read TGTGCCAGCAGCCCCCGGACAGAAACCCGTGGGATCGGGAAAGATACGCAGTATTTT.

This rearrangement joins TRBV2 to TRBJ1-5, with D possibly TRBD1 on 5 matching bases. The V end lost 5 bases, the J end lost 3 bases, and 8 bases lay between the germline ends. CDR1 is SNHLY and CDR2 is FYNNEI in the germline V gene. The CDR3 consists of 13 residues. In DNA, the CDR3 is TGTGCCAGCAGTATCAGGGACAATCAGCCCCAGCATTTT. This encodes CASSIRDNQPQHF.

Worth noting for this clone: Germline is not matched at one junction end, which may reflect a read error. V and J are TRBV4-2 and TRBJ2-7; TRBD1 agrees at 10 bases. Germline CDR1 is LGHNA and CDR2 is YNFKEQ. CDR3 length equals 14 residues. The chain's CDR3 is CASKETGGSDEQYF. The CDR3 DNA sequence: TGTGCCTCTAAAGAGACAGGGGGCTCCGACGAGCAGTACTTC.

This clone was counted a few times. CDR3 sequence (DNA): TGTGCCCGGAAGACAGGGAGCTCCTATAATTCACCCCTCCACTTT. Its protein product is CARKTGSSYNSPLHF. The V call is TRBV30, the J call TRBJ1-6; 7 bases fit TRBD1. The junction had 7 bases not matched to a gene; V was cut back by 8 bases and J by 0 bases. The germline V gene has CDR1 GTSNPN and CDR2 SVGIG (reference sequence). The CDR3 has 15 residues.

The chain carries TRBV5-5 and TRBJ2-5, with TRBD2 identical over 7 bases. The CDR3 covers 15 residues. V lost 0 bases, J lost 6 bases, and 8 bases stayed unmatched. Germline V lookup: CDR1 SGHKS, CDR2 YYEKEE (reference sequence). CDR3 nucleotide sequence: TGTGCCAGCAGCTTGGATCCAGCGGGGAGGAAGACCCAGTACTTC. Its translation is CASSLDPAGRKTQYF.